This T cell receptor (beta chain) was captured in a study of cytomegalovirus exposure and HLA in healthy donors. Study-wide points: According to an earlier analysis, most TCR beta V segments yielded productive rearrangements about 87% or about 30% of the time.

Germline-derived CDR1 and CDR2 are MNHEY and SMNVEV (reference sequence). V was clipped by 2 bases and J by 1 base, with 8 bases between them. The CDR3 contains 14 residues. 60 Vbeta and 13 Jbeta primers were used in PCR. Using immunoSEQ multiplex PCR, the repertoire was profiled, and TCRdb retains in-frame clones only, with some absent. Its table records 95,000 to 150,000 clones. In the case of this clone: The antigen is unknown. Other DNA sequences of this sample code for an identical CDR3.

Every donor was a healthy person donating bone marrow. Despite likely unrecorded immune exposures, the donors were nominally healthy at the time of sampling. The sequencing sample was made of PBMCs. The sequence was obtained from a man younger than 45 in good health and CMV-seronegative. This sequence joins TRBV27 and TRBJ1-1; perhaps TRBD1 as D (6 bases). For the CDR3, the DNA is TGTGCCAGCAGTTTACAAGGGGGGAACACTGAAGCTTTCTTT. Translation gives CASSLQGGNTEAFF.